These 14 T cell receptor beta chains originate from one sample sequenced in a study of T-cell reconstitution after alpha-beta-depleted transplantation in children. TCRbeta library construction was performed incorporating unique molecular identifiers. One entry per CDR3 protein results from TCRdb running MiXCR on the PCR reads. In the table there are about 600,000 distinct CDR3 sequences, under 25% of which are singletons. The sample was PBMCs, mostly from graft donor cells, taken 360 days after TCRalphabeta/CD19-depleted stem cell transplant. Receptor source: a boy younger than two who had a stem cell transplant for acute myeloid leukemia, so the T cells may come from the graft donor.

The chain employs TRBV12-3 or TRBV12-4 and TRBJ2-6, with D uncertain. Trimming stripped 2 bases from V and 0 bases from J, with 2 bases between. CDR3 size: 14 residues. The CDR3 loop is CASSLHSGANVLTF. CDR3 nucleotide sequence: TGTGCCAGCAGTTTACACTCTGGGGCCAACGTCCTGACTTTC.

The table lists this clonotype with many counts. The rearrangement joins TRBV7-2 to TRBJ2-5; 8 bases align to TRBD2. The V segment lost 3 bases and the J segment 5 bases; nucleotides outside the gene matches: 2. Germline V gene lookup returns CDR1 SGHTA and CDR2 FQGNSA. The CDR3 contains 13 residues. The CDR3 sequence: CASSLGLGETQYF. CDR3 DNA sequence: TGTGCCAGCAGCTTGGGACTAGGGGAGACCCAGTACTTC.

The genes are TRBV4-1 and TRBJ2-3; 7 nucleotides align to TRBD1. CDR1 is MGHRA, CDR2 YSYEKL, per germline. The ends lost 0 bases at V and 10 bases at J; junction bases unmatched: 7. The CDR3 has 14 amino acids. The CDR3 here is CASSQDDRDDSQYF. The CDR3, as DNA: TGCGCCAGCAGCCAAGACGACAGGGATGATTCGCAGTATTTT.

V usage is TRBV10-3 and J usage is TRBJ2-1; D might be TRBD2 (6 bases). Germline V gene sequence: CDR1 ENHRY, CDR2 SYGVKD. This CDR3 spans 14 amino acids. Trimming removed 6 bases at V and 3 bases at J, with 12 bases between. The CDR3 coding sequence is TGTGCCATCAGCGGGACTTCCCTCTACAATGAGCAGTTCTTC. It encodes CAISGTSLYNEQFF.

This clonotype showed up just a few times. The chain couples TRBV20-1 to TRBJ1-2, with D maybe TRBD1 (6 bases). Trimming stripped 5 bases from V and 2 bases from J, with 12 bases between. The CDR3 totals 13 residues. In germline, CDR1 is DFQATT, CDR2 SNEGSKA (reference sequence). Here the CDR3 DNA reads TGCAGTGCTGAACAGGGAGGGAACTATGGCTACACCTTC. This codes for CSAEQGGNYGYTF.

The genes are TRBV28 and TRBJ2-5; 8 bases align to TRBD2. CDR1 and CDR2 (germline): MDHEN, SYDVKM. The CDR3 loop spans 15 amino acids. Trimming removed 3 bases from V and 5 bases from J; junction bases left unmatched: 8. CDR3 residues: CASSLGRGVKETQYF. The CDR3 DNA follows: TGTGCCAGCAGTTTGGGGCGGGGGGTAAAGGAGACCCAGTACTTC.

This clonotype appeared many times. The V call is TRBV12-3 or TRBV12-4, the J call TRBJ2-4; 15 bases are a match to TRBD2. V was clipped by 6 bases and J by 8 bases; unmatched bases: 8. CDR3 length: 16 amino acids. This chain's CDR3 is CASRLGTSGGLDIQYF. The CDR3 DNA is TGTGCCAGCAGGCTCGGGACTAGCGGGGGGTTGGACATTCAGTACTTC.

The CDR3 DNA reads TGTGCCAGCAGTACCCTGACAGGATTTTCACCCCTCCACTTT. It codes for CASSTLTGFSPLHF. The chain links TRBV28 to TRBJ1-6; tentative D call: TRBD1 (6 bases). This CDR3 has 14 residues. In germline, CDR1 is MDHEN, CDR2 SYDVKM. The ends were cut back, 5 bases at V and 9 bases at J, with 14 bases in the middle.

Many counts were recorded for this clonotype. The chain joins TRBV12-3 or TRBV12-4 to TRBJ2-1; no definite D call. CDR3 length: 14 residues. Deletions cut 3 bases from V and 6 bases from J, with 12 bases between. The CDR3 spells CASSFLGSVNEQFF. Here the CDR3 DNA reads TGTGCCAGCAGTTTCCTAGGTTCGGTCAATGAGCAGTTCTTC.

The DNA for the CDR3 is TGCGCCAGCAGCTTCTATGGCACCGGGGAGCTGTTTTTT. Protein sequence: CASSFYGTGELFF. This chain joins TRBV5-1 and TRBJ2-2; D remains ambiguous. This CDR3 is built from 13 residues. Per germline, CDR1 SGHRS and CDR2 YFSETQ. With 2 bases removed from V and 4 bases from J, the gap between germline ends came to 6 bases.

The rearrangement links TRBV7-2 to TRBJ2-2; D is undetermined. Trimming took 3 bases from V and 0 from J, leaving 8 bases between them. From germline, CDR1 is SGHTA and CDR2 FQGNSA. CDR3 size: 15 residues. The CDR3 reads CASSLGMTNTGELFF. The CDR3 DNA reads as TGTGCCAGCAGCTTGGGAATGACGAACACCGGGGAGCTGTTTTTT.

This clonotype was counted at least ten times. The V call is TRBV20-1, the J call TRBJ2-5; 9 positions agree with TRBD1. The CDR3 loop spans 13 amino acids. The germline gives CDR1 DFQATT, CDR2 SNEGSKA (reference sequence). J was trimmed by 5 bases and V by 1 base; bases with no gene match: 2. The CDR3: CSARGDRVETQYF. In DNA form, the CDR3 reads TGCAGTGCTAGAGGGGACAGGGTGGAGACCCAGTACTTC.

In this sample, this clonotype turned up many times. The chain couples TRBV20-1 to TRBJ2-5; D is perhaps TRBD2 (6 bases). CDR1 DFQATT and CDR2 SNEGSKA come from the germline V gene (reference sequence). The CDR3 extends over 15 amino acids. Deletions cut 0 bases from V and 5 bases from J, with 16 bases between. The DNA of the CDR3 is TGCAGTGCTAGAGATTGGAAGGGGAGGATTGAGACCCAGTACTTC. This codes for CSARDWKGRIETQYF.

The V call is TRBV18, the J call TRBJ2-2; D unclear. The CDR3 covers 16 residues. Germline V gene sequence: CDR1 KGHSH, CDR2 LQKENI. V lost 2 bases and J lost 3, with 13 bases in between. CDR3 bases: TGTGCCAGCTCACCAGGGGTACTCCTACACACCGGGGAGCTGTTTTTT. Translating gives CASSPGVLLHTGELFF.